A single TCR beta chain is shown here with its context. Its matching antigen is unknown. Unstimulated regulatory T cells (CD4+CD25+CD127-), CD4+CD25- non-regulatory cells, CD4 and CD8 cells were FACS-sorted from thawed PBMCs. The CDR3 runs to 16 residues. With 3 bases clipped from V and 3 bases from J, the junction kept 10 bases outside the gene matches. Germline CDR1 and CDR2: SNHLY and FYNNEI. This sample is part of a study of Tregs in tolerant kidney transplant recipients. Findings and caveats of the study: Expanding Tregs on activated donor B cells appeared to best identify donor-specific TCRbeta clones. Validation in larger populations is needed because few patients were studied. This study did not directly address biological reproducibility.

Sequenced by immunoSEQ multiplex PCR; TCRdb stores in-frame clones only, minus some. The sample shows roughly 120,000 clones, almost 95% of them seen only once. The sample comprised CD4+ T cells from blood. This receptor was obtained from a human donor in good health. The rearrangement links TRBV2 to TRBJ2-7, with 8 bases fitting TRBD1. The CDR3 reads CASSDEDRASRYEQYF. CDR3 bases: TGTGCCAGCAGTGATGAGGACAGGGCCTCGCGCTACGAGCAGTACTTC.